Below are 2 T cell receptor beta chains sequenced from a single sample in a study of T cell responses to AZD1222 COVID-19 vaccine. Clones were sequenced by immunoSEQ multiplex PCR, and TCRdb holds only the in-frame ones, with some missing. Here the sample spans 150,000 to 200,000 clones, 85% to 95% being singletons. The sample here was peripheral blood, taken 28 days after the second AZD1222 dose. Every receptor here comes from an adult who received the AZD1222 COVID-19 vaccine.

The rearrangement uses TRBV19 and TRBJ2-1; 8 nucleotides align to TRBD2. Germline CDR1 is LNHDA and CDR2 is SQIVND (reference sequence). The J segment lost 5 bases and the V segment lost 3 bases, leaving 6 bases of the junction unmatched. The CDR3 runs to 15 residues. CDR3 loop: CASSIVPGGNNEQFF. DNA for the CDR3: TGTGCCAGTAGTATTGTACCGGGAGGGAACAATGAGCAGTTCTTC.

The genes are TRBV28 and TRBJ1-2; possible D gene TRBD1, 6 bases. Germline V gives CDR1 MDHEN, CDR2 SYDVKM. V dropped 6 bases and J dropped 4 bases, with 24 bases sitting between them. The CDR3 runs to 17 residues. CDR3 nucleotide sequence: TGTGCCAGCAGCGAACCGTTTGGGGCAGGGGCCCTCTATGGCTACACCTTC. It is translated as CASSEPFGAGALYGYTF.